This TCR beta chain was captured by sequencing in a study of blood T cell repertoires in COVID-19. The wider study: Sample material is recorded as cDNA or gDNA derived from T cells, B-cell-depleted T cells, or PBMCs.

Profiling relied on immunoSEQ multiplex PCR, and the TCRdb table lists in-frame clones only, not all of them. The sample shows roughly 140,000 clones, 65% to 90% of them seen only once. The germline gives CDR1 KGHDR, CDR2 SFDVKD. CDR3 length: 18 amino acids. With 0 bases clipped from V and 2 bases from J, the junction kept 6 bases outside the gene matches. The rearrangement joins TRBV24-1 to TRBJ2-3, with TRBD2 identical over 11 bases. The clonotype comes from a woman in her 50s with acute or convalescent COVID-19. The sequencing sample was made of peripheral blood. CDR3 sequence: CATSDLHNSGRATDTQYF. CDR3 bases: TGTGCCACCAGTGATTTGCATAATAGCGGGAGGGCCACAGATACGCAGTATTTT.